The present entry profiles one T cell receptor beta chain with its context. Original data processing: Reference gene primer amplification yielded estimated nucleated cell counts. The protocol was immunoSEQ multiplex PCR, while the TCRdb copy is restricted to in-frame clones and leaves out a portion. V, J and clone size derive from that table, while D and trimming were established from the DNA sequence. The sample lists some 220,000 clones; roughly 80% were seen once. This record comes from a study of blood T cell repertoires in COVID-19. Overall study context: PBMCs, B-cell-depleted T cells, or T cells provided the cDNA or gDNA that made up the material.

The germline V gene encodes CDR1 MNHGY and CDR2 SVAAGI. This CDR3 is built from 15 residues. The ends were cut back, 4 bases at V and 0 bases at J, with 10 bases in the middle. This TCR came from a woman aged 65 to 85 with acute or convalescent COVID-19. The sample comprised peripheral blood. The gene calls are TRBV6-9 and TRBJ1-5; D unresolved. The CDR3 sequence: CASSSLHSSNQPQHF. CDR3 sequence (DNA): TGTGCCAGCAGTTCCCTCCATAGTAGCAATCAGCCCCAGCATTTT.